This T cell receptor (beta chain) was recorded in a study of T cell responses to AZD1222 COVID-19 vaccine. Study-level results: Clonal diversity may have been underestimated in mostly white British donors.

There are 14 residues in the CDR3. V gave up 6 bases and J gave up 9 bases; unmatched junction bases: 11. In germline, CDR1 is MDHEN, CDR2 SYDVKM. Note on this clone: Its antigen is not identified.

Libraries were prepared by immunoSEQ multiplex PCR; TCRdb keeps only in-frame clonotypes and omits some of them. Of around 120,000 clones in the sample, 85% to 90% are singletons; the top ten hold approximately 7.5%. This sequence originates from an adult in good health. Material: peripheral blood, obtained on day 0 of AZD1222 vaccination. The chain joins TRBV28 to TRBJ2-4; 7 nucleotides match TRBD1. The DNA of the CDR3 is TGTGCCAGCAGCTCGGGACAGCTTGAGGGCATTCAGTACTTC. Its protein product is CASSSGQLEGIQYF.